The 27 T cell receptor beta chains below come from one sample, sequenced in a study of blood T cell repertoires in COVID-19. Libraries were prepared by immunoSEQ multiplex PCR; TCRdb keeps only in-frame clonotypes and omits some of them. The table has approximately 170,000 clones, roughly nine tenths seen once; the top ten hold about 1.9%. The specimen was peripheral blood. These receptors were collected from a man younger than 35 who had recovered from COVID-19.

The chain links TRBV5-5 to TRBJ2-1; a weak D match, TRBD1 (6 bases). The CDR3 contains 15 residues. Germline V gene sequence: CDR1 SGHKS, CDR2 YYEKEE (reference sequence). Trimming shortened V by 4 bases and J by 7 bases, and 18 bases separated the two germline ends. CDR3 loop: CASSLGPTGLNEQFF. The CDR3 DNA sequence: TGTGCCAGCAGCCTAGGACCGACAGGCCTGAATGAGCAGTTCTTC.

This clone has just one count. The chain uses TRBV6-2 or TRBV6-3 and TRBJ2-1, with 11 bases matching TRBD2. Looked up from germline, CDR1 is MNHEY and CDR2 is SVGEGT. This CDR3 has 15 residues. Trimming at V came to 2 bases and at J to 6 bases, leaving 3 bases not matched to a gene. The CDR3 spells CASSYGGLAANEQFF. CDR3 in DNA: TGTGCCAGCAGTTACGGGGGACTAGCGGCCAATGAGCAGTTCTTC.

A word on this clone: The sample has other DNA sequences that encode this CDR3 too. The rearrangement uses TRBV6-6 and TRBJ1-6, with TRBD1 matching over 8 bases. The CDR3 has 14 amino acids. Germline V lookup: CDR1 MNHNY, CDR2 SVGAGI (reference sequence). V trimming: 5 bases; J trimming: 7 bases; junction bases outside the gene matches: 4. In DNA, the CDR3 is TGTGCCAGCAGTCAAACAGGGGGAAATTCACCCCTCCACTTT. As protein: CASSQTGGNSPLHF.

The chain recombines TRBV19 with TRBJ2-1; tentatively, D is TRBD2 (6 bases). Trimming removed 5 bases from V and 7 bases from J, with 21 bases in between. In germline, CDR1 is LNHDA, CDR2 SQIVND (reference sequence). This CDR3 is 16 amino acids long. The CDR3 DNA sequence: TGTGCCAGTAGTCCCCCCACCGGGACTTACAGAAATGAGCAGTTCTTC. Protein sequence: CASSPPTGTYRNEQFF.

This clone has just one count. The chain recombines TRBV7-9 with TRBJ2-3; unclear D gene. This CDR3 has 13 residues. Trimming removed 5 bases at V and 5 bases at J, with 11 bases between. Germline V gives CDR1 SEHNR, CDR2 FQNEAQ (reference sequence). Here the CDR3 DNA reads TGTGCCAGCAGCCACAGAGATGGAGATACGCAGTATTTT. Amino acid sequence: CASSHRDGDTQYF.

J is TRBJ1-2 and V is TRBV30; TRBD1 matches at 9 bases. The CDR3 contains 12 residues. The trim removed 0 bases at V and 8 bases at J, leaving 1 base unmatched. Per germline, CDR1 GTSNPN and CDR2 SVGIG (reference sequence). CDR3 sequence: CAWSVGTGGYTF. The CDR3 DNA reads TGTGCCTGGAGTGTCGGGACAGGGGGCTACACCTTC.

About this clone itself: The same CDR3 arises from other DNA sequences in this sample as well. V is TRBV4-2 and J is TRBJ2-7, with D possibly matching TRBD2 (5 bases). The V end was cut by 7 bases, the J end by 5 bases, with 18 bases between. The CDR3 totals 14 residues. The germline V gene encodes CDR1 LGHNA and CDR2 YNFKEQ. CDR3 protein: CASTDGVATNEQYF. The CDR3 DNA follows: TGTGCCAGCACCGACGGGGTAGCGACAAACGAGCAGTACTTC.

The CDR3 region has the DNA TGTGCCAGCAGCTTGACACTAGCCGGGACCGGGGAGCTGTTTTTT. Residues: CASSLTLAGTGELFF. The rearrangement uses TRBV7-3 and TRBJ2-2, with D perhaps matching TRBD2 (6 bases). The CDR3 has 15 residues. CDR1 and CDR2 (germline): SGHTA, FQGTGA. V lost 3 bases to trimming and J lost 5 bases, with 13 bases between them. Full variable domain (remainder filled in from reference TRBV7-3 and TRBJ2-2): GAGVSQTPSNKVTEKGKYVELRCDPISGHTALYWYRQSLGQGPEFLIYFQGTGAADDSGLPNDRFFAVRPEGSVSTLKIQRTERGDSAVYLCASSLTLAGTGELFFGEGSRLTVL.

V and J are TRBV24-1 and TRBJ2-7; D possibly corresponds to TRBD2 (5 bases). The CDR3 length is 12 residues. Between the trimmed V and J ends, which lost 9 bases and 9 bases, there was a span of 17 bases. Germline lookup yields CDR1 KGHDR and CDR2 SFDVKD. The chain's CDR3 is CATGRAPGGQYF. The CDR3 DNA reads TGTGCCACCGGGCGGGCCCCAGGCGGGCAGTACTTC.

As DNA, the CDR3 is TGCAGCGTCCTCGGGACAGGGACCCAAGAGACCCAGTACTTC. Amino acid sequence: CSVLGTGTQETQYF. The chain links TRBV29-1 to TRBJ2-5; 9 bases match TRBD1. CDR1 is SQVTM and CDR2 is ANQGSEA in the germline V gene. Trimming at V came to 6 bases and at J to 1 base, leaving 6 bases not matched to a gene. This CDR3 has 14 amino acids.

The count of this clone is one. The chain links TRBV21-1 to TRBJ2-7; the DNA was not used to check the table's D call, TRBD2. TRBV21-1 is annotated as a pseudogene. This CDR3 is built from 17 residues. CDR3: CASSKTPERRSAYEQYF. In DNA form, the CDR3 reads TGTGCCAGCAGCAAAACCCCCGAAAGGCGGTCGGCCTACGAGCAGTACTTC.

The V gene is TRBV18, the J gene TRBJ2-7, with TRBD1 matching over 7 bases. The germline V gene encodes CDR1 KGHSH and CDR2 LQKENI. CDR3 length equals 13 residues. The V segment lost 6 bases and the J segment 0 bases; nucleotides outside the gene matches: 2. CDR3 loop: CASSRQGSYEQYF. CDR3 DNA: TGTGCCAGCTCGCGACAGGGCTCCTACGAGCAGTACTTC.

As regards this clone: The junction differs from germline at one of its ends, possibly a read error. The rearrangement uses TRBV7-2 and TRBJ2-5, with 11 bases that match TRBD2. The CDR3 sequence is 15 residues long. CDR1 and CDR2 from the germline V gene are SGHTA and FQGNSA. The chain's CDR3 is CASSLAGGPRETQYF. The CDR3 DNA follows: TGTGCCAGCAGCCTAGCGGGAGGCCCTAGGGAGACCCAGTACTTC.

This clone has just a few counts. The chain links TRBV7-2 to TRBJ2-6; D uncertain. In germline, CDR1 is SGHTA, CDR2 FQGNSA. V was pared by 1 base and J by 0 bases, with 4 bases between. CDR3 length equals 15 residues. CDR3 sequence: CASSLDNSGANVLTF. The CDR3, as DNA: TGTGCCAGCAGCTTAGACAACTCTGGGGCCAACGTCCTGACTTTC.

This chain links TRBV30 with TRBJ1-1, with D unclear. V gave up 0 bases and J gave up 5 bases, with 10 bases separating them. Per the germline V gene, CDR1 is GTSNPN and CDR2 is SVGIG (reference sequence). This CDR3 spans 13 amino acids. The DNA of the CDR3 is TGTGCCTGGAGTGTACTGGAGGCGACTGAAGCTTTCTTT. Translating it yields CAWSVLEATEAFF.

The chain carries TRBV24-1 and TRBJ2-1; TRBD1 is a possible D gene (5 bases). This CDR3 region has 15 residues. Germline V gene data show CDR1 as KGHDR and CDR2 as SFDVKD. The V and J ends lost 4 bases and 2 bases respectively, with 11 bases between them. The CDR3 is CATSEPRGTYNEQFF. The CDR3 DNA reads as TGTGCCACCAGTGAACCAAGGGGAACCTACAATGAGCAGTTCTTC.

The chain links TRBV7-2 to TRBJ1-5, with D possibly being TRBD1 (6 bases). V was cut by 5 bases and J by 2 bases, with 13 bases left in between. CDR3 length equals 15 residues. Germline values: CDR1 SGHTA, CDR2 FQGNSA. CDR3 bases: TGTGCCAGCAGCCGGGGGGCGGAGGGCAATCAGCCCCAGCATTTT. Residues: CASSRGAEGNQPQHF.

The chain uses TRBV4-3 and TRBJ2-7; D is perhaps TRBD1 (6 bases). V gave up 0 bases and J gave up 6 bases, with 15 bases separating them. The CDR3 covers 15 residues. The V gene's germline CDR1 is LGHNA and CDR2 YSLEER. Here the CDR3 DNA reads TGCGCCAGCAGCCAAGAAGGGTGGGGGCCGGGCGAGCAGTACTTC. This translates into CASSQEGWGPGEQYF.

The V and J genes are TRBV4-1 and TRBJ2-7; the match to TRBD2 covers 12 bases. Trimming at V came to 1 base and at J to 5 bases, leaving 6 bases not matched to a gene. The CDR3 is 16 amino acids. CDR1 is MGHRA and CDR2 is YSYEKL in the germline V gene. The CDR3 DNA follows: TGCGCCAGCAGCCAAGTCACTAGCGGGAGGAGGGACGAGCAGTACTTC. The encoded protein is CASSQVTSGRRDEQYF.

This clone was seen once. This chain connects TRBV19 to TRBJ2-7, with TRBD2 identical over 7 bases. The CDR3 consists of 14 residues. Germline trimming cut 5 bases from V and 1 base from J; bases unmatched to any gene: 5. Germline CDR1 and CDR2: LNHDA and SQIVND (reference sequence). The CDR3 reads CASSGASGSYEQYF. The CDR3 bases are TGTGCCAGTAGTGGTGCTAGCGGATCCTACGAGCAGTACTTC.

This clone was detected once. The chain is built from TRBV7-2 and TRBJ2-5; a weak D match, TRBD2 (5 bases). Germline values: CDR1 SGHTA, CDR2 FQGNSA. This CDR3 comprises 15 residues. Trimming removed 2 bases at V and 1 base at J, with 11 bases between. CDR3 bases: TGTGCCAGCAGCTTATGGGCCAGCGGCCAAGAGACCCAGTACTTC. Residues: CASSLWASGQETQYF. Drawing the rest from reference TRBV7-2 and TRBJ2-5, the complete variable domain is GAGVSQSPSNKVTEKGKDVELRCDPISGHTALYWYRQSLGQGLEFLIYFQGNSAPDKSGLPSDRFSAERTGGSVSTLTIQRTQQEDSAVYLCASSLWASGQETQYFGPGTRLLVL.

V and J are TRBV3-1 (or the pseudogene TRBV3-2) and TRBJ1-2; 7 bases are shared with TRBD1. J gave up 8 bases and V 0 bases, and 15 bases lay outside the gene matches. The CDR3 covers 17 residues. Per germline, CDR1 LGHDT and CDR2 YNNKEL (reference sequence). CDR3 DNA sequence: TGTGCCAGCAGCCAAGACGCAAATTCCGGACAGGCTTTCGGCTACACCTTC. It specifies CASSQDANSGQAFGYTF.

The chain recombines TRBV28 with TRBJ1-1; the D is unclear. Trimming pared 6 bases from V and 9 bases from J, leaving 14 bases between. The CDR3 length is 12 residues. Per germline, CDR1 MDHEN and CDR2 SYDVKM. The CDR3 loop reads CASRSGERKAFF. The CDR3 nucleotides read TGTGCCAGCAGGTCCGGGGAGAGGAAAGCTTTCTTT.

CDR3 amino acids: CASNKGGSNQPQHF. In nucleotides, the CDR3 is TGTGCCAGCAACAAGGGGGGGAGCAATCAGCCCCAGCATTTT. J is TRBJ1-5 and V is TRBV9; a possible D gene is TRBD1 (6 bases). Looked up from germline, CDR1 is SGDLS and CDR2 is YYNGEE. The CDR3 contains 14 residues. Trimming removed 6 bases at V and 1 base at J, with 11 bases between.

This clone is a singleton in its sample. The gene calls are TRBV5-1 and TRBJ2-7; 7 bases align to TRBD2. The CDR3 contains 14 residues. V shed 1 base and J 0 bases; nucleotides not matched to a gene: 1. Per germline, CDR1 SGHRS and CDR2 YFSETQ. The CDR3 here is CASSLWGGSYEQYF. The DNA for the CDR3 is TGCGCCAGCAGCTTGTGGGGGGGCTCCTACGAGCAGTACTTC.

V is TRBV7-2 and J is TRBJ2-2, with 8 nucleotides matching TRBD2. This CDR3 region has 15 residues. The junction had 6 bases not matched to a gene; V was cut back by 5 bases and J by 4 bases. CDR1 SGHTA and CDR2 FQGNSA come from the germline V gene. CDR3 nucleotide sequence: TGTGCCAGCAGCACTCTAGCGGGTCTCACCGGGGAGCTGTTTTTT. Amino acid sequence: CASSTLAGLTGELFF.

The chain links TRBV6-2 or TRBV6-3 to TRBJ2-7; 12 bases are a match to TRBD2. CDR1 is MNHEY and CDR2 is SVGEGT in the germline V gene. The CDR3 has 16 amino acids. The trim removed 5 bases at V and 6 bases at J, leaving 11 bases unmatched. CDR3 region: CASSPTTSGSWGEQYF. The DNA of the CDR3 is TGTGCCAGCAGTCCAACGACTAGCGGGAGTTGGGGCGAGCAGTACTTC.